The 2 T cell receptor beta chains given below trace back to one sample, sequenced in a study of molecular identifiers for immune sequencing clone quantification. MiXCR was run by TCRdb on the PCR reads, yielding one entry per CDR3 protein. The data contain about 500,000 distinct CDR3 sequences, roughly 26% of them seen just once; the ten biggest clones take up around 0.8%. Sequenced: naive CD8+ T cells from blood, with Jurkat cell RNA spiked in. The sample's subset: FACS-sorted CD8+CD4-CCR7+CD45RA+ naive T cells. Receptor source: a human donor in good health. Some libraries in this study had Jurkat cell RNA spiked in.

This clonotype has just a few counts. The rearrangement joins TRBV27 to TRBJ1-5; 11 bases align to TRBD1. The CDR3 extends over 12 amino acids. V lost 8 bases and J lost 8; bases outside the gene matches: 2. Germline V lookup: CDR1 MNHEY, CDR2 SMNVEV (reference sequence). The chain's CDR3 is CASRTGGEPQHF. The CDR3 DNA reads TGTGCCAGCCGGACAGGGGGCGAGCCCCAGCATTTT.

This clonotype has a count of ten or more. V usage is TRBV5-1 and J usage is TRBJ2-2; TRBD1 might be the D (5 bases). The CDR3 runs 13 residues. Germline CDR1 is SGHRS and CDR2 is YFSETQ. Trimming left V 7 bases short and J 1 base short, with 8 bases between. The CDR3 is CASQDRNTGELFF. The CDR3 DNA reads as TGCGCCAGCCAAGACAGGAACACCGGGGAGCTGTTTTTT.